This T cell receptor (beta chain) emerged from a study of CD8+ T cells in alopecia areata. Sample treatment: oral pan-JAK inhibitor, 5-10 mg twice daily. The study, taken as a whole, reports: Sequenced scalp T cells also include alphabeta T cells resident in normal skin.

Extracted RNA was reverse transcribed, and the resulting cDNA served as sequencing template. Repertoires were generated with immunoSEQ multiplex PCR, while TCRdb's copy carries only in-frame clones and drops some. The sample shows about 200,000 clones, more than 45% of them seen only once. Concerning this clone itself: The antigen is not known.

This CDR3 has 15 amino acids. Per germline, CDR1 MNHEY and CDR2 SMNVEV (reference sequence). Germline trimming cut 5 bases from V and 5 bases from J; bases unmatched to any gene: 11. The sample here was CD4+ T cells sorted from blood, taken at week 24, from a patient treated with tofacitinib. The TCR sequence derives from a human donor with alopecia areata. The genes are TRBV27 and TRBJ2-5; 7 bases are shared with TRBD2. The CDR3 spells CASSPSRLAHETQYF. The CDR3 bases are TGTGCCAGCAGTCCCTCCAGACTAGCCCACGAGACCCAGTACTTC.